Shown below are 17 T cell receptor beta chains from a single sample sequenced in a study of T cell responses to AZD1222 COVID-19 vaccine. Here immunoSEQ multiplex PCR was the method, and the copy in TCRdb shows in-frame clones only, minus some. The repertoire holds some 140,000 clones, with over 85% as singletons. Sequenced here: peripheral blood, sampled on day 0 of AZD1222 vaccination. These receptors all stem from an adult in good health.

The V and J genes are TRBV28 and TRBJ2-7, with D possibly called TRBD1 or TRBD2 (5 bases each). Germline CDR1 reads MDHEN; CDR2 reads SYDVKM. V was trimmed by 5 bases and J by 7 bases, leaving 15 bases between them. The CDR3 loop spans 13 amino acids. This CDR3 is CASSTGTPGEQYF. CDR3 DNA sequence: TGTGCCAGCAGTACGGGGACCCCGGGGGAGCAGTACTTC.

The genes are TRBV5-1 and TRBJ2-5; TRBD2 aligns across 15 bases. CDR1 is SGHRS and CDR2 is YFSETQ in the germline V gene. Trimming removed 4 bases from V and 3 bases from J; junction bases left unmatched: 4. The CDR3 is 16 residues long. The CDR3 loop reads CASSLGLAGGKETQYF. The DNA of the CDR3 is TGCGCCAGCAGCCTCGGACTAGCGGGAGGGAAAGAGACCCAGTACTTC.

This chain uses TRBV24-1 with TRBJ2-3, with D possibly being TRBD1 (6 bases). Germline CDR1 reads KGHDR; CDR2 reads SFDVKD. Deletions cut 6 bases from V and 5 bases from J, with 14 bases between. This CDR3 spans 14 amino acids. The CDR3 is CATSQRTDIDTQYF. The CDR3 DNA follows: TGTGCCACCAGTCAAAGGACAGACATAGATACGCAGTATTTT.

The chain recombines TRBV12-3 or TRBV12-4 with TRBJ1-1, with a tentative D call TRBD1 (5 bases). The CDR3 has 12 amino acids. Trimming left V 6 bases short and J 3 bases short, with 8 bases between. The CDR3 loop is CASRGGYTEAFF. The CDR3 DNA follows: TGTGCCAGCAGGGGGGGGTACACTGAAGCTTTCTTT.

V gene TRBV28 combines with J gene TRBJ1-4, with D maybe TRBD1 (5 bases). This CDR3 is built from 13 residues. Germline V gene data show CDR1 as MDHEN and CDR2 as SYDVKM. With 9 bases removed from V and 7 bases from J, the gap between germline ends came to 15 bases. CDR3 in amino acids: CASFGGIVEKLFF. As DNA, the CDR3 is TGTGCCAGTTTTGGGGGGATTGTTGAAAAACTGTTTTTT. The variable domain in full, with the rest retrieved from reference TRBV28 and TRBJ1-4, is DVKVTQSSRYLVKRTGEKVFLECVQDMDHENMFWYRQDPGLGLRLIYFSYDVKMKEKGDIPEGYSVSREKKERFSLILESASTNQTSMYLCASFGGIVEKLFFGSGTQLSVL.

The CDR3 DNA sequence: TGCGCCAGCTCGATGTTACCGGGACAGGGGGCAACTAATGAAAAACTGTTTTTT. Protein sequence: CASSMLPGQGATNEKLFF. The chain links TRBV5-1 to TRBJ1-4; 11 positions agree with TRBD1. Germline-derived CDR1 and CDR2 are SGHRS and YFSETQ. This CDR3 region has 18 residues. The ends lost 7 bases at V and 0 bases at J; junction bases unmatched: 11.

The rearrangement links TRBV27 to TRBJ1-2; D gene unclear. Deletions cut 2 bases from V and 1 base from J, with 11 bases between. The germline gives CDR1 MNHEY, CDR2 SMNVEV (reference sequence). The CDR3 is 15 amino acids. This CDR3 reads CASSLIPPLNYGYTF. The DNA of the CDR3 is TGTGCCAGCAGTTTAATACCGCCGCTTAACTATGGCTACACCTTC.

The chain couples TRBV3-1 (or the pseudogene TRBV3-2) to TRBJ2-1; the match to TRBD2 covers 13 bases. V shed 6 bases and J 8 bases; nucleotides not matched to a gene: 7. CDR3 size: 15 residues. CDR1 LGHDT and CDR2 YNNKEL come from the germline V gene (reference sequence). CDR3 nucleotide sequence: TGTGCCAGCAGTCGAACTAGCGGGAGGGCCTATGAGCAGTTCTTC. The encoded protein is CASSRTSGRAYEQFF.

The chain recombines TRBV5-4 with TRBJ2-2, with 8 bases matching TRBD2. J was trimmed by 7 bases and V by 4 bases; bases with no gene match: 9. Germline V gives CDR1 SGHNT, CDR2 YYREEE (reference sequence). The CDR3 contains 15 residues. CDR3 DNA sequence: TGTGCCAGCAGCCCCGGCGGGGGGCGCGGCGGGGAGCTGTTTTTT. Its protein product is CASSPGGGRGGELFF. The full variable domain, rest sourced from reference TRBV5-4 and TRBJ2-2, is ETGVTQSPTHLIKTRGQQVTLRCSSQSGHNTVSWYQQALGQGPQFIFQYYREEENGRGNFPPRFSGLQFPNYSSELNVNALELDDSALYLCASSPGGGRGGELFFGEGSRLTVL.

The V gene is TRBV5-4, the J gene TRBJ2-4; tentative D call: TRBD2 (5 bases). This CDR3 has 17 amino acids. The V end lost 4 bases, the J end lost 0 bases, and 17 bases lay between the germline ends. Germline V CDR1 and CDR2: SGHNT, YYREEE (reference sequence). The CDR3 coding sequence is TGTGCCAGCAGCCGAGGGTCTGGCCCCGAAGCCAAAAACATTCAGTACTTC. Its protein product is CASSRGSGPEAKNIQYF. The full variable domain, its missing parts supplied by reference TRBV5-4 and TRBJ2-4, is ETGVTQSPTHLIKTRGQQVTLRCSSQSGHNTVSWYQQALGQGPQFIFQYYREEENGRGNFPPRFSGLQFPNYSSELNVNALELDDSALYLCASSRGSGPEAKNIQYFGAGTRLSVL.

The J gene is TRBJ2-7, the V gene TRBV18; D gene ambiguous. Germline values: CDR1 KGHSH, CDR2 LQKENI. This CDR3 is built from 12 residues. The V and J ends lost 3 bases and 0 bases respectively, with 3 bases between them. The CDR3 region is CASSPLSYEQYF. Here the CDR3 DNA reads TGTGCCAGCTCACCTCTCTCCTACGAGCAGTACTTC.

The CDR3 loop is CASSLRGRAKPQHF. In nucleotides, the CDR3 is TGTGCCAGCAGTTTAAGGGGCAGGGCAAAGCCCCAGCATTTT. J is TRBJ1-5 and V is TRBV28; D possibly corresponds to TRBD1 (5 bases). CDR1 is MDHEN, CDR2 SYDVKM, per germline. V lost 2 bases to trimming and J lost 8 bases, with 13 bases between them. This CDR3 contains 14 residues.

The CDR3: CASSLGGWRDTEAFF. DNA of the CDR3: TGTGCCAGCAGCTTAGGGGGATGGCGGGACACTGAAGCTTTCTTT. The chain employs TRBV7-9 and TRBJ1-1; no clear D. Per germline, CDR1 SEHNR and CDR2 FQNEAQ (reference sequence). This CDR3 is 15 amino acids long. The V and J ends lost 1 base and 3 bases respectively, with 12 bases between them. Using reference TRBV7-9 and TRBJ1-1 for the parts outside the CDR3, the full variable domain is DTGVSQNPRHKITKRGQNVTFRCDPISEHNRLYWYRQTLGQGPEFLTYFQNEAQLEKSRLLSDRFSAERPKGSFSTLEIQRTEQGDSAMYLCASSLGGWRDTEAFFGQGTRLTVV.

This clone was observed a handful of times. The V call is TRBV4-3, the J call TRBJ2-3; D possibly corresponds to TRBD2 (5 bases). CDR1 and CDR2 from the germline V gene are LGHNA and YSLEER. There are 14 residues in the CDR3. The V end was cut by 7 bases, the J end by 0 bases, with 11 bases between. The CDR3, as DNA: TGCGCCAGCACCTTCTGGACTAGCACAGATACGCAGTATTTT. Amino acids: CASTFWTSTDTQYF.

This sequence joins TRBV6-5 and TRBJ1-5; D is unresolved. The CDR3 contains 14 residues. Trimming removed 2 bases at V and 2 bases at J, with 7 bases between. Germline CDR1 reads MNHEY; CDR2 reads SVGAGI. The CDR3 here is CASSYREGNQPQHF. The CDR3, as DNA: TGTGCCAGCAGTTACAGAGAAGGCAATCAGCCCCAGCATTTT.

The chain combines TRBV5-4 with TRBJ2-7; 15 nucleotides match TRBD2. Looked up from germline, CDR1 is SGHNT and CDR2 is YYREEE (reference sequence). This CDR3 is built from 16 residues. Germline trimming cut 4 bases from V and 2 bases from J; bases unmatched to any gene: 4. The CDR3: CASSPGTSGGTYEQYF. DNA of the CDR3: TGTGCCAGCAGCCCTGGGACTAGCGGGGGGACCTACGAGCAGTACTTC.

The chain uses TRBV19 and TRBJ1-2; no clear D gene. In germline, CDR1 is LNHDA, CDR2 SQIVND (reference sequence). Trimming took off 9 bases at V and 8 bases at J, with 13 bases between the two ends. This CDR3 has 11 amino acids. CDR3 amino acids: CASSGSMGYTF. The DNA for the CDR3 is TGTGCCAGCTCGGGGTCTATGGGCTACACCTTC.